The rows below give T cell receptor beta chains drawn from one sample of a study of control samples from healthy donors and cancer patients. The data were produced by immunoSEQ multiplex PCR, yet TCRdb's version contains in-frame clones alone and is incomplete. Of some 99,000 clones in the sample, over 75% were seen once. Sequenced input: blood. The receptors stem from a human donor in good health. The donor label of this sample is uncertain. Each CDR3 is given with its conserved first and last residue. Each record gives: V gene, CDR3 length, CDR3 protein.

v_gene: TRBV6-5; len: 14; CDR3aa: CASSYSPGSTEAFF
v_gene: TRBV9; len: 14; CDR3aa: CASSAVLSGGELFF
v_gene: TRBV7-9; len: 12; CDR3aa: CATSWDNTEAFF
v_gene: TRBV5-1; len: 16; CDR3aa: CASSLMTPSNTGELFF
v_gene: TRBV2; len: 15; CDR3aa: CASSDSGQSNEKLFF
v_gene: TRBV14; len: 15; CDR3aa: CASSQVGVRNQPQHF
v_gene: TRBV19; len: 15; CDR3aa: CASSGLPDRDSEQYF
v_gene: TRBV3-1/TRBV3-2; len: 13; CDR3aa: CASSQGDSTGEFF
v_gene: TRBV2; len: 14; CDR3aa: CASRVETGGEGYTF
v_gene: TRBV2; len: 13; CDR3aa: CASDGGLDTEAFF
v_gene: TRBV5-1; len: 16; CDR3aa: CASSLGTGYTSETQYF
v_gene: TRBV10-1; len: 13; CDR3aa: CASSGGTTGELFF
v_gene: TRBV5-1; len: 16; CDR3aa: CASSLGRSNRDAEAFF
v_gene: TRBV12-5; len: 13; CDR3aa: CASGPESNQPQHF
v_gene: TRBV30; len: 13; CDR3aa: CAWKRATNEKLFF
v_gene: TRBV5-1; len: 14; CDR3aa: CASSLGGAEDTQYF
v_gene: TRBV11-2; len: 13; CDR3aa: CASSLGPNEKLFF
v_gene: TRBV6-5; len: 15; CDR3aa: CASSLRGGGDTEAFF
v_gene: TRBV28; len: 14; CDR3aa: CASSRQGGNQPQHF
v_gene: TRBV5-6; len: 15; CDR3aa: CASTRGPGYNSPLHF
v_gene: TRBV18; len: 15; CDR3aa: CASSPPDSLNTEAFF
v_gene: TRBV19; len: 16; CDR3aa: CASSYTGVGKGTEAFF
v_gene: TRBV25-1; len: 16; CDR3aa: CASSQLAGGATDTQYF
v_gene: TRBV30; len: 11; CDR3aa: CAWDQNTEAFF